This T cell receptor beta chain was obtained from a study of technical replicates of blood from four donors. With 3 bases clipped from V and 10 bases from J, the junction kept 7 bases outside the gene matches. CDR3 length: 15 amino acids. CDR1 and CDR2 from the germline V gene are KGHSH and LQKENI. The assay was immunoSEQ multiplex PCR, and TCRdb's table has in-frame clones only and misses some. This table has 55,000 to 75,000 clones, 85% to 95% appearing once. This TCR was recovered from a human donor in good health. Some clones in this sample may be carry-over from other donors' samples. The sequencing sample was made of PBMCs. This chain connects TRBV18 to TRBJ1-6; 9 bases line up with TRBD1. The CDR3 protein is CASSPGTGSDSPLHF. CDR3 DNA sequence: TGTGCCAGCTCACCCGGGACAGGGAGTGACTCACCCCTCCACTTT.